These 5 T cell receptor beta chains originate from one sample sequenced in a study of T-cell reconstitution after alpha-beta-depleted transplantation in children. Library preparation (for TCRbeta) was performed with unique molecular identifiers. TCRdb re-derived calls from the PCR reads in MiXCR, one entry per CDR3 protein. The profile shows roughly 300,000 distinct CDR3 sequences, around 10% of them singletons. This material consisted of peripheral blood, taken 180 days after TCRalphabeta/CD19-depleted stem cell transplant. The receptors come from a male patient aged 2 to 10 who had a stem cell transplant for chronic granulomatous disease, so the T cells may come from the graft donor.

In its sample, this clonotype was seen many times. This chain links TRBV27 with TRBJ2-7, with 10 bases aligning to TRBD1. Germline loops: CDR1 MNHEY, CDR2 SMNVEV (reference sequence). This CDR3 has 16 amino acids. The trim removed 5 bases at V and 5 bases at J, leaving 12 bases unmatched. The CDR3 DNA reads TGTGCCAGCAGTCCCCCTCCCGGGACAGGGGTCCACGAGCAGTACTTC. It yields the protein CASSPPPGTGVHEQYF.

This clonotype occurred many times. This chain links TRBV20-1 with TRBJ1-5; 7 nucleotides line up with TRBD1. There are 14 residues in the CDR3. The V gene end was trimmed by 1 base and the J gene end by 3 bases; junction bases not matched to a gene: 3. Germline CDR1 is DFQATT and CDR2 is SNEGSKA (reference sequence). The CDR3 sequence: CSARAGTVNQPQHF. The DNA for the CDR3 is TGCAGTGCTAGAGCAGGGACAGTCAATCAGCCCCAGCATTTT.

This clonotype was seen a few times. The V and J genes are TRBV18 and TRBJ1-5; possibly TRBD1 for D (5 bases). Trimming took off 2 bases at V and 0 bases at J, with 11 bases between the two ends. The CDR3 runs 16 residues. The V gene's germline CDR1 is KGHSH and CDR2 LQKENI. As DNA, the CDR3 is TGTGCCAGCTCACCAGTGGGGGGGTATAGCAATCAGCCCCAGCATTTT. It yields the protein CASSPVGGYSNQPQHF.

The table lists this clonotype with many counts. V and J are TRBV29-1 and TRBJ2-5; D is unresolved. Trimming took off 0 bases at V and 4 bases at J, with 24 bases between the two ends. The CDR3 contains 18 residues. CDR1 and CDR2 from the germline V gene are SQVTM and ANQGSEA. The CDR3 nucleotides read TGCAGCGTTGAAGATGGTTCGGAACCTACGGTAGTCGTAGAGACCCAGTACTTC. Translated, it gives CSVEDGSEPTVVVETQYF. The full variable domain, in which reference TRBV29-1 and TRBJ2-5 provide the parts outside the CDR3, is SAVISQKPSRDICQRGTSLTIQCQVDSQVTMMFWYRQQPGQSLTLIATANQGSEATYESGFVIDKFPISRPNLTFSTLTVSNMSPEDSSIYLCSVEDGSEPTVVVETQYFGPGTRLLVL.

This clonotype has a count of ten or more. V and J are TRBV5-1 and TRBJ2-7; D remains unclear. The germline V and J ends were trimmed by 3 bases and 7 bases, with 8 bases remaining between them. The CDR3 runs 11 residues. Germline V gene data show CDR1 as SGHRS and CDR2 as YFSETQ. CDR3 residues: CASSSTREQYF. The DNA for the CDR3 is TGCGCCAGCAGCTCGACGAGGGAGCAGTACTTC.